The clone carrying this TCR beta chain was counted only a few times. The data originate from a study of T-cell reconstitution after alpha-beta-depleted transplantation in children. This CDR3 has 15 amino acids. The V gene lost 0 bases and the J gene lost 5 bases, with 14 bases spanning the gap. CDR1 is SEHNR and CDR2 is FQNEAQ in the germline V gene (reference sequence). Unique molecular identifiers were used in preparing the TCRbeta library. One entry per CDR3 protein results from TCRdb running MiXCR on the PCR reads. The table shows about 480,000 distinct CDR3 sequences, with around an eighth occurring only once.

The chain uses TRBV7-9 and TRBJ2-7; D perhaps matches TRBD1 (5 bases). This TCR came from a human donor who donated a stem cell graft to a child with combined immunodeficiency. Sequences were derived from PBMCs from the stem cell graft donor, sampled from the stem cell graft. CDR3: CASSLAQGYLNEQYF. In DNA form, the CDR3 reads TGTGCCAGCAGCTTAGCCCAGGGTTACCTGAACGAGCAGTACTTC.